What follows describes a single TCR beta chain. Its antigen is currently unknown. The data originate from a study of identical twins. Study-level findings and limits: Out-of-frame alpha sequences common to twins were enriched for low generation probability. Donors were not followed over many years; analysis was cross-sectional.

TCRdb itself ran the 5' RACE reads through MiXCR, one entry per CDR3 protein. The sample has 350,000 or so distinct CDR3 sequences, roughly 12% seen once; the top ten hold just over 7%. The CDR3 is made up of 13 amino acids. V was trimmed by 2 bases and J by 10 bases, leaving 12 bases between them. From germline, CDR1 is MNHEY and CDR2 SVGEGT. This same sample was also part of a study on yellow fever vaccine responses in identical twins.

The gene calls are TRBV6-2 or TRBV6-3 and TRBJ2-1, with TRBD1 as a possible D gene (6 bases). This sequence was found in a woman in her late teens or twenties in good health. Input material: CD8+ T cells sorted from blood. This chain's CDR3 is CASSYGGPREQFF. The CDR3 DNA reads as TGTGCCAGCAGTTACGGGGGCCCCCGGGAGCAGTTCTTC.